This entry is about one T cell receptor (beta chain). The antigen is not known. Data came from immunoSEQ multiplex PCR; TCRdb stores just in-frame clones and leaves some out. Of about 98,000 clones in the sample, approximately 93% are singletons; the top ten hold around 0.25%. This sample is drawn from a study of OX40 agonist ivuxolimab in advanced cancers. Turning to the study itself: Subjects had a mean age of roughly 57 years, with a range of 23 to 79; around 84% were male.

Patients were excluded for autoimmune disease history or systemic immunosuppression. Germline V gives CDR1 MDHEN, CDR2 SYDVKM. V was pared by 3 bases and J by 4 bases, with 9 bases between. This CDR3 is 14 amino acids long. Study results and limitations: In CD8+ T cells, expanded clones were on average more numerous than in CD4+. The CD4+ and CD8+ T cells in the blood had expanded clonally by week 6 at 0.1 to 3.0 mg/kg.

This receptor was taken from an adult with an advanced solid tumor such as melanoma, head and neck, liver or kidney cancer. Material: CD4+ or CD8+ T cells sorted from blood, obtained in a trial of the OX40 agonist ivuxolimab. V is TRBV28 and J is TRBJ1-4; D gene unclear. This CDR3 reads CASSFSLSNEKLFF. CDR3 DNA: TGTGCCAGCAGTTTCTCACTCAGTAATGAAAAACTGTTTTTT.